These 32 T cell receptor beta chains were all obtained from the same sample, sequenced in a study of identifying expanded T cells in peripheral blood. The repertoire was sequenced with immunoSEQ multiplex PCR; TCRdb's copy has only in-frame clones and lacks some. Of 130,000 or so clones in the sample, roughly 84% were seen once. The sample comprised blood. Receptors originate from a person aged 18 to 75 in good health.

The chain employs TRBV5-5 and TRBJ2-1; TRBD1 matches at 9 bases. Germline CDR1 is SGHKS and CDR2 is YYEKEE (reference sequence). The junction had 10 bases not matched to a gene; V was cut back by 4 bases and J by 5 bases. The CDR3 has 16 residues. The CDR3 reads CASSDYTGTGNNEQFF. The CDR3 nucleotides are TGTGCCAGCAGCGATTACACCGGGACAGGGAACAATGAGCAGTTCTTC.

J is TRBJ1-1 and V is TRBV14, with D tentatively TRBD1 (5 bases). The germline V gene encodes CDR1 SGHDN and CDR2 FVKESK. Trimming pared 8 bases from V and 5 bases from J, leaving 15 bases between. The CDR3 contains 13 residues. The CDR3 nucleotides are TGTGCCAGCTCCAGGGATTCGGGAACTGAAGCTTTCTTT. Its protein product is CASSRDSGTEAFF. Variable domain in full (rest from reference TRBV14 and TRBJ1-1): EAGVTQFPSHSVIEKGQTVTLRCDPISGHDNLYWYRRVMGKEIKFLLHFVKESKQDESGMPNNRFLAERTGGTYSTLKVQPAELEDSGVYFCASSRDSGTEAFFGQGTRLTVV.

This chain uses TRBV9 with TRBJ2-7, with D tentatively TRBD2 (5 bases). There are 16 residues in the CDR3. Germline V gene lookup returns CDR1 SGDLS and CDR2 YYNGEE. Trimming pared 3 bases from V and 3 bases from J, leaving 19 bases between. CDR3 coding DNA: TGTGCCAGCAGCGGCCAGATCGCACACGGGGTCTACGAGCAGTACTTC. Protein product: CASSGQIAHGVYEQYF.

In nucleotides, the CDR3 is TGTGCCAGCAGCCTTACCCCCGGGACAAGTTGGTACGAGCAGTACTTC. It translates to CASSLTPGTSWYEQYF. V usage is TRBV9 and J usage is TRBJ2-7, with a weak D call TRBD1 (6 bases). The CDR3 has 16 residues. Germline V gene sequence: CDR1 SGDLS, CDR2 YYNGEE. The V and J ends lost 4 bases and 4 bases respectively, with 21 bases between them.

The DNA for the CDR3 is TGCGCCAGCAGCCGGGGAATCGAGGGCGGGGGTTCCACAGATACGCAGTATTTT. Encoded protein: CASSRGIEGGGSTDTQYF. The chain joins TRBV4-1 to TRBJ2-3; 7 bases map to TRBD2. Trimming at V came to 4 bases and at J to 2 bases, leaving 15 bases not matched to a gene. The CDR3 sequence is 18 residues long. The germline V gene has CDR1 MGHRA and CDR2 YSYEKL.

CDR3 DNA: TGTGCCAGCAGGTCGGGGGGCAGTGGGGCCAACGTCCTGACTTTC. Translated, it gives CASRSGGSGANVLTF. The V gene is TRBV6-1, the J gene TRBJ2-6, with D maybe TRBD2 (7 bases). Germline CDR1 reads MNHNS; CDR2 reads SASEGT. V lost 6 bases and J 3 bases, leaving 12 bases between the germline ends. The CDR3 spans 15 residues.

This clone showed up just a few times. The J gene is TRBJ1-2, the V gene TRBV11-2; 7 bases match TRBD1. CDR1 and CDR2 from the germline V gene are SGHAT and FQNNGV. This CDR3 contains 15 residues. The ends lost 2 bases at V and 4 bases at J; junction bases unmatched: 7. CDR3 nucleotide sequence: TGTGCCAGCAGCTTATATACAGGGGTTAGCTATGGCTACACCTTC. It specifies CASSLYTGVSYGYTF.

The gene calls are TRBV4-1 and TRBJ1-4; 7 bases match TRBD1. V shed 4 bases and J 3 bases; nucleotides not matched to a gene: 11. The CDR3 runs to 17 residues. Germline CDR1 and CDR2: MGHRA and YSYEKL. In DNA form, the CDR3 reads TGCGCCAGCAGCCCTCGACAGGGAGGAACTTCTAATGAAAAACTGTTTTTT. It yields the protein CASSPRQGGTSNEKLFF.

The chain recombines TRBV7-9 with TRBJ2-7, with 10 bases lining up with TRBD1. Germline CDR1 is SEHNR and CDR2 is FQNEAQ (reference sequence). The trim removed 6 bases at V and 4 bases at J, leaving 12 bases unmatched. CDR3 size: 16 residues. The CDR3, as DNA: TGTGCCAGCAGACCGCCCGAGAGACAGGGGGCTTACGAGCAGTACTTC. Amino acids: CASRPPERQGAYEQYF. Variable domain in full (rest from reference TRBV7-9 and TRBJ2-7): DTGVSQNPRHKITKRGQNVTFRCDPISEHNRLYWYRQTLGQGPEFLTYFQNEAQLEKSRLLSDRFSAERPKGSFSTLEIQRTEQGDSAMYLCASRPPERQGAYEQYFGPGTRLTVT.

The chain is built from TRBV19 and TRBJ2-5; D gene ambiguous. The CDR3 has 13 amino acids. V was shortened by 3 bases and J by 0 bases, with 5 bases between the two germline ends. CDR1 is LNHDA and CDR2 is SQIVND in the germline V gene (reference sequence). CDR3 in DNA: TGTGCCAGTAGTATGGGGTACCAAGAGACCCAGTACTTC. Translation: CASSMGYQETQYF. The full variable domain, its missing parts supplied by reference TRBV19 and TRBJ2-5, is DGGITQSPKYLFRKEGQNVTLSCEQNLNHDAMYWYRQDPGQGLRLIYYSQIVNDFQKGDIAEGYSVSREKKESFPLTVTSAQKNPTAFYLCASSMGYQETQYFGPGTRLLVL.

In regard to this clone: One end of the junction is discordant with germline, which a read error may explain. The chain couples TRBV5-1 to TRBJ1-1; the match to TRBD1 covers 7 bases. This CDR3 is built from 15 residues. Germline CDR1 and CDR2: SGHRS and YFSETQ. The CDR3 DNA reads TGTGCCAGCAGCCGTACCGGGGACAGGAACACTGAAGCTTTCTTT. Its protein product is CASSRTGDRNTEAFF.

The chain's CDR3 is CASSLPSTVYGYTF. CDR3 in DNA: TGTGCCAGCAGCTTGCCCAGCACGGTCTATGGCTACACCTTC. The rearrangement uses TRBV5-6 and TRBJ1-2; no clear D. The CDR3 sequence is 14 residues long. Trimming removed 1 base from V and 4 bases from J, with 11 bases in between. CDR1 and CDR2 (germline): SGHDT, YYEEEE.

The gene calls are TRBV7-8 and TRBJ1-5, with 8 bases matching TRBD1. The CDR3 contains 16 residues. J was trimmed by 1 base and V by 2 bases; bases with no gene match: 4. Germline CDR1 SGHVS, CDR2 FQNEAQ. In DNA, the CDR3 is TGTGCCAGCAGCTTAACAGGGGGATTAAGCAATCAGCCCCAGCATTTT. Protein: CASSLTGGLSNQPQHF. Combining the CDR3 with reference TRBV7-8 and TRBJ1-5 gives the whole variable domain GAGVSQSPRYKVAKRGQDVALRCDPISGHVSLFWYQQALGQGPEFLTYFQNEAQLDKSGLPSDRFFAERPEGSVSTLKIQRTQQEDSAVYLCASSLTGGLSNQPQHFGDGTRLSIL.

V is TRBV9 and J is TRBJ2-1; 8 bases are a match to TRBD1. CDR3 size: 17 residues. Germline assignment: CDR1 SGDLS and CDR2 YYNGEE. V lost 1 base, J lost 0 bases, and 6 bases stayed unmatched. CDR3 in amino acids: CASSVHGQGSSYNEQFF. The CDR3 nucleotides read TGTGCCAGCAGCGTACATGGACAGGGAAGCTCCTACAATGAGCAGTTCTTC.

The J gene is TRBJ2-5, the V gene TRBV7-7, with a tentative D call TRBD2 (5 bases). The CDR3 totals 13 residues. The germline gives CDR1 SSHAT, CDR2 FNYEAQ (reference sequence). V was trimmed by 1 base and J by 5 bases, leaving 8 bases between them. The CDR3 DNA sequence: TGTGCCAGCAGCTTAGGGCGAGGGGAGACCCAGTACTTC. Translation gives CASSLGRGETQYF. Together with reference TRBV7-7 and TRBJ2-5, the CDR3 gives the full variable domain: GAGVSQSPRYKVTKRGQDVTLRCDPISSHATLYWYQQALGQGPEFLTYFNYEAQPDKSGLPSDRFSAERPEGSISTLTIQRTEQRDSAMYRCASSLGRGETQYFGPGTRLLVL.

The chain carries TRBV5-4 and TRBJ2-2; TRBD1 aligns across 8 bases. The germline V gene has CDR1 SGHNT and CDR2 YYREEE (reference sequence). This CDR3 spans 14 amino acids. After removal of 4 bases from V and 6 bases from J, the junction contained 5 bases not matched to a gene. The CDR3 loop is CASSPGQGSGELFF. CDR3 DNA: TGTGCCAGCAGCCCCGGACAGGGATCCGGGGAGCTGTTTTTT.

The chain is built from TRBV6-1 and TRBJ2-3, with TRBD2 matching 15 bases. The junction had 2 bases not matched to a gene; V was cut back by 0 bases and J by 4 bases. Germline CDR1 and CDR2: MNHNS and SASEGT. This CDR3 contains 17 residues. CDR3: CASSEARTSGGADTQYF. The CDR3 DNA reads TGTGCCAGCAGTGAAGCCCGGACTAGCGGGGGGGCAGATACGCAGTATTTT.

The chain links TRBV5-6 to TRBJ2-6; TRBD1 matches 7 bases. Trimming at V came to 4 bases and at J to 2 bases, leaving 12 bases not matched to a gene. Germline CDR1 SGHDT, CDR2 YYEEEE. This CDR3 has 18 amino acids. The CDR3 coding sequence is TGTGCCAGCAGCGTCCTAATTACAGGGGAGACTGGGGCCAACGTCCTGACTTTC. This translates into CASSVLITGETGANVLTF. The full variable domain, its missing parts supplied by reference TRBV5-6 and TRBJ2-6, is DAGVTQSPTHLIKTRGQQVTLRCSPKSGHDTVSWYQQALGQGPQFIFQYYEEEERQRGNFPDRFSGHQFPNYSSELNVNALLLGDSALYLCASSVLITGETGANVLTFGAGSRLTVL.

The chain uses TRBV19 and TRBJ1-1; D uncertain. The CDR3 length is 12 residues. V was shortened by 7 bases and J by 4 bases, with 10 bases between the two germline ends. Per germline, CDR1 LNHDA and CDR2 SQIVND (reference sequence). The chain's CDR3 is CASTARGTEAFF. CDR3 DNA sequence: TGTGCCAGTACCGCCCGGGGCACTGAAGCTTTCTTT.

The V call is TRBV19, the J call TRBJ2-3, with 10 bases identical to TRBD1. The germline V gene has CDR1 LNHDA and CDR2 SQIVND (reference sequence). The CDR3 totals 16 residues. Germline trimming cut 5 bases from V and 3 bases from J; bases unmatched to any gene: 8. The CDR3 bases are TGTGCCAGTAGTTCGTGGACAGGGGGGGGTACAGATACGCAGTATTTT. This translates into CASSSWTGGGTDTQYF.

The chain carries TRBV19 and TRBJ1-2; 7 positions match TRBD1. Germline assignment: CDR1 LNHDA and CDR2 SQIVND (reference sequence). Trimming at V came to 6 bases and at J to 4 bases, leaving 8 bases not matched to a gene. The CDR3 consists of 14 residues. The DNA for the CDR3 is TGTGCCAGTAGGACAGGGAGAGGGTCCTATGGCTACACCTTC. It is translated as CASRTGRGSYGYTF.

The chain joins TRBV11-2 to TRBJ2-3; 9 bases line up with TRBD1. V was clipped by 1 base and J by 2 bases; unmatched bases: 10. This CDR3 is built from 18 residues. In germline, CDR1 is SGHAT, CDR2 FQNNGV. CDR3 in amino acids: CASSLVPPGQGSTDTQYF. CDR3 in DNA: TGTGCCAGCAGCTTAGTGCCTCCGGGACAGGGATCCACAGATACGCAGTATTTT. The full variable domain, rest sourced from reference TRBV11-2 and TRBJ2-3, is EAGVAQSPRYKIIEKRQSVAFWCNPISGHATLYWYQQILGQGPKLLIQFQNNGVVDDSQLPKDRFSAERLKGVDSTLKIQPAKLEDSAVYLCASSLVPPGQGSTDTQYFGPGTRLTVL.

This clone was found once. The V and J genes are TRBV5-8 and TRBJ1-5; D unclear. V was pared by 1 base and J by 4 bases, with 15 bases between. The CDR3 spans 16 residues. Germline CDR1 reads SGHTS; CDR2 reads YDEGEE. This chain's CDR3 is CASSLQSGRGNQPQHF. The DNA for the CDR3 is TGTGCCAGCAGCTTGCAGTCAGGCCGGGGAAATCAGCCCCAGCATTTT.

The rearrangement joins TRBV6-1 to TRBJ2-7; D possibly matches TRBD1 or TRBD2 (6 bases each). V was shortened by 2 bases and J by 6 bases, with 14 bases between the two germline ends. Germline V gene lookup returns CDR1 MNHNS and CDR2 SASEGT. The CDR3 contains 14 residues. DNA for the CDR3: TGTGCCAGCAGTGAACCGGATGGAGGGGGCGAGCAGTACTTC. Translation: CASSEPDGGGEQYF.

This clone counts as medium-sized. The chain employs TRBV10-2 and TRBJ1-5, with 7 bases matching TRBD1. The CDR3 has 21 residues. Per germline, CDR1 WSHSY and CDR2 SAAADI. The V and J ends lost 1 base and 0 bases, in that order; junction bases with no gene match: 18. The CDR3 nucleotides are TGCGCCAGCAGTGAGTTAATCTCCCGCCGGGACAGCCTACTTAGCAATCAGCCCCAGCATTTT. This codes for CASSELISRRDSLLSNQPQHF.

This chain connects TRBV5-6 to TRBJ1-2; no clear D gene. Germline values: CDR1 SGHDT, CDR2 YYEEEE. The CDR3 consists of 12 residues. The ends were cut back, 4 bases at V and 3 bases at J, with 7 bases in the middle. CDR3 sequence reads: CASSAGDYGYTF. CDR3 DNA sequence: TGTGCCAGCAGCGCGGGCGACTATGGCTACACCTTC.

This CDR3 is CASSLGGGRADTQYF. The CDR3 DNA follows: TGTGCCAGCAGCTTAGGCGGGGGCCGGGCAGATACGCAGTATTTT. The chain combines TRBV5-4 with TRBJ2-3; a possible D gene is TRBD2 (7 bases). Germline CDR1 reads SGHNT; CDR2 reads YYREEE (reference sequence). The CDR3 is 15 amino acids. Deletions cut 2 bases from V and 4 bases from J, with 14 bases between.

This chain links TRBV19 with TRBJ1-3, with D possibly TRBD1 on 6 matching bases. This CDR3 has 16 residues. Trimming removed 5 bases from V and 3 bases from J, with 17 bases in between. The germline CDR1 and CDR2 sequences are LNHDA and SQIVND (reference sequence). CDR3 sequence (DNA): TGTGCCAGTAGTGCGAAAACAACAGGGTTTGGAAACACCATATATTTT. This codes for CASSAKTTGFGNTIYF.

The chain carries TRBV7-2 and TRBJ2-2; D perhaps matches TRBD2 (6 bases). The CDR3 is 16 residues long. From germline, CDR1 is SGHTA and CDR2 FQGNSA. Trimming stripped 6 bases from V and 0 bases from J, with 14 bases between. CDR3 nucleotide sequence: TGTGCCAGCAGTACCGGAGGGAATTCGAACACCGGGGAGCTGTTTTTT. The encoded protein is CASSTGGNSNTGELFF.

The rearrangement uses TRBV7-2 and TRBJ1-5; no clear D gene. Germline CDR1 and CDR2: SGHTA and FQGNSA. The ends were cut back, 1 base at V and 7 bases at J, with 17 bases in the middle. The CDR3 extends over 16 amino acids. For the CDR3, the DNA is TGTGCCAGCAGCTTAGTCCCGAACAGTCGCATACAGCCCCAGCATTTT. Residues: CASSLVPNSRIQPQHF. Variable domain in full (rest from reference TRBV7-2 and TRBJ1-5): GAGVSQSPSNKVTEKGKDVELRCDPISGHTALYWYRQSLGQGLEFLIYFQGNSAPDKSGLPSDRFSAERTGGSVSTLTIQRTQQEDSAVYLCASSLVPNSRIQPQHFGDGTRLSIL.

V is TRBV7-6 and J is TRBJ2-2; no firm D call. Germline CDR1 reads SGHVS; CDR2 reads FNYEAQ. The CDR3 sequence is 14 residues long. Trimming cost V 3 bases and J 0 bases, with 5 bases left between them. This chain's CDR3 is CASSFYANTGELFF. The CDR3 region has the DNA TGTGCCAGCAGCTTTTACGCGAACACCGGGGAGCTGTTTTTT.

The rearrangement joins TRBV7-2 to TRBJ1-2; weak D call: TRBD1 (6 bases). CDR1 and CDR2 from the germline V gene are SGHTA and FQGNSA. Trimming cost V 5 bases and J 0 bases, with 13 bases left between them. CDR3 size: 15 residues. The CDR3 bases are TGTGCCAGCAGCCTACAGGGTATTGCTAACTATGGCTACACCTTC. Translated, it gives CASSLQGIANYGYTF.